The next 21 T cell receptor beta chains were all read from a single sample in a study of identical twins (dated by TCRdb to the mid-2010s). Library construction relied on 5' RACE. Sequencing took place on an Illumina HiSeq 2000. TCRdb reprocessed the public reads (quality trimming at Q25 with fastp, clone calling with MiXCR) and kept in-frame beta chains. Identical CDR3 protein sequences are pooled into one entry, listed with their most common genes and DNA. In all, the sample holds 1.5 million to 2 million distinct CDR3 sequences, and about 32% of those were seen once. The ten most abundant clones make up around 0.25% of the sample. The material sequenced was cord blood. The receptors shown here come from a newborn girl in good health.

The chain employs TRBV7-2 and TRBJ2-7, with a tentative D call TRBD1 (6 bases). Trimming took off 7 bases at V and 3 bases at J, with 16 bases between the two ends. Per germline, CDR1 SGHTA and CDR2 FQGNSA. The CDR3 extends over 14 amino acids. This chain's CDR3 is CASTRPGHIYEQYF. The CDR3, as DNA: TGTGCCAGCACCCGACCGGGACACATCTACGAGCAGTACTTC.

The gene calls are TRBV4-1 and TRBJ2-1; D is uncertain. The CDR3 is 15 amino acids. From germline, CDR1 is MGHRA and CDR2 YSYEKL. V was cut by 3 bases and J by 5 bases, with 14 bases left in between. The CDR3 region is CASSHTYQVNNEQFF. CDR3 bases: TGCGCCAGCAGCCATACCTACCAAGTGAACAATGAGCAGTTCTTC.

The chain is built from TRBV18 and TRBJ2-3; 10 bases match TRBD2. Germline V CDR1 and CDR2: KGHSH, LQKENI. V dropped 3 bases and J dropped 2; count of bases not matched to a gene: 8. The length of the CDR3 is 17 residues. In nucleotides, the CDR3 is TGTGCCAGCTCACCCGGGCTAGCGGGAGTACCCACAGATACGCAGTATTTT. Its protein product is CASSPGLAGVPTDTQYF.

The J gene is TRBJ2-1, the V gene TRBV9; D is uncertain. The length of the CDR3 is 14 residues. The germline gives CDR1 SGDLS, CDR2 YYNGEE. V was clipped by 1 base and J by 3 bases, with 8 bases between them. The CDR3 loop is CASSVRVFYNEQFF. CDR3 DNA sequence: TGTGCCAGCAGCGTAAGGGTCTTCTACAATGAGCAGTTCTTC.

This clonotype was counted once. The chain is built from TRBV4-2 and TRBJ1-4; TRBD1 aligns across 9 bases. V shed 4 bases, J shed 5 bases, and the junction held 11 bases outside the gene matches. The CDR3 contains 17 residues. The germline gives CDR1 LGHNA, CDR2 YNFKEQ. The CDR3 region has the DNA TGTGCCAGCAGCCCAATCGACAGGGGGTTAGGGAATGAAAAACTGTTTTTT. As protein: CASSPIDRGLGNEKLFF.

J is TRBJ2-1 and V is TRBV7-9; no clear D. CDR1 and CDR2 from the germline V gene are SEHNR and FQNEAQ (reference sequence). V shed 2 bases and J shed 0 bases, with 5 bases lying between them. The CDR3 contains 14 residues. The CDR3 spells CASSLYLSYNEQFF. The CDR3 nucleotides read TGTGCCAGCAGCTTATACCTCTCCTACAATGAGCAGTTCTTC.

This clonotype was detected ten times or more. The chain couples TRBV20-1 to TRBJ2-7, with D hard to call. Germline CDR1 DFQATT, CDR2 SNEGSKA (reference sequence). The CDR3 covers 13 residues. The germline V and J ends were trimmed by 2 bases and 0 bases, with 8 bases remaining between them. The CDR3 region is CSARPRSSYEQYF. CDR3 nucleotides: TGCAGTGCTAGACCCAGGAGCTCCTACGAGCAGTACTTC.

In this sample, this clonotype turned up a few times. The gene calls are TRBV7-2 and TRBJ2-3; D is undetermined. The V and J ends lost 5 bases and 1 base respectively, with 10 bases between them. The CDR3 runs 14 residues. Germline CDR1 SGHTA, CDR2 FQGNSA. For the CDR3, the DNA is TGTGCCAGCAGCCTATTGGTCCGCACAGATACGCAGTATTTT. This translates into CASSLLVRTDTQYF.

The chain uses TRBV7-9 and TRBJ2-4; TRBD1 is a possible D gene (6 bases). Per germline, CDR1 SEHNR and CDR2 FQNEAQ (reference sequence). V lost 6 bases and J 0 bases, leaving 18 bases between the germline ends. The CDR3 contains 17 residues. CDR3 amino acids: CASSGTRVPLAKNIQYF. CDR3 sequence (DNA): TGTGCCAGCAGTGGGACACGGGTCCCATTAGCCAAAAACATTCAGTACTTC.

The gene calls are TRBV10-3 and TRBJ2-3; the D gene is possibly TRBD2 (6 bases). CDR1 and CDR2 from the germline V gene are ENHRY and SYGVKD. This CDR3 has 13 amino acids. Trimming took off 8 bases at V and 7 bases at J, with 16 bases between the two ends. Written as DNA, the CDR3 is TGTGCCATCTGTGGGACTGCTGGGAATACGCAGTATTTT. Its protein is CAICGTAGNTQYF.

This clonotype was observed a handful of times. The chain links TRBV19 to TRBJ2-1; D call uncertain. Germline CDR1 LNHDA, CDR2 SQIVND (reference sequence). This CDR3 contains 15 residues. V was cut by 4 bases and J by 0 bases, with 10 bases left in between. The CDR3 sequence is CASSTRVSSYNEQFF. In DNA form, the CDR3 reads TGTGCCAGTAGTACTCGGGTGAGCTCCTACAATGAGCAGTTCTTC.

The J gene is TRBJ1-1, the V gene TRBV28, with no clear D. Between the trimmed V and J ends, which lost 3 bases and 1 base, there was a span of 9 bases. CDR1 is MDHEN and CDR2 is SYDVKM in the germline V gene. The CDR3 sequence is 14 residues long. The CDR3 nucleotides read TGTGCCAGCAGTTTCGCCAGAACGAACACTGAAGCTTTCTTT. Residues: CASSFARTNTEAFF.

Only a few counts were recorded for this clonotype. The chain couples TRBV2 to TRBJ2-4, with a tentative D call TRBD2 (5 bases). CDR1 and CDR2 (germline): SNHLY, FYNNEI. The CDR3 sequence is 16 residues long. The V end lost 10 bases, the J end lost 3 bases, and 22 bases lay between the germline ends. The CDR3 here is CANQKLGTLDKNIQYF. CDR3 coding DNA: TGTGCCAACCAAAAACTAGGCACCTTAGACAAAAACATTCAGTACTTC. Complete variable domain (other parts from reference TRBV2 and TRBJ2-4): EPEVTQTPSHQVTQMGQEVILRCVPISNHLYFYWYRQILGQKVEFLVSFYNNEISEKSEIFDDQFSVERPDGSNFTLKIRSTKLEDSAMYFCANQKLGTLDKNIQYFGAGTRLSVL.

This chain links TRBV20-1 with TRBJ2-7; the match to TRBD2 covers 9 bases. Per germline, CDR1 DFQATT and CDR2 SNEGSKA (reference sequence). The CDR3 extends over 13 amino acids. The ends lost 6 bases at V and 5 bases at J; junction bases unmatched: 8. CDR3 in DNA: TGCAGTGCCAATAGCGGGAGAGGCCACGAGCAGTACTTC. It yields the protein CSANSGRGHEQYF.

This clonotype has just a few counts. Here the CDR3 reads CASGYRWQEDGYTF. The CDR3 region has the DNA TGTGCCAGCGGATACCGGTGGCAGGAAGATGGCTACACCTTC. The chain combines TRBV12-3 or TRBV12-4 with TRBJ1-2, with unresolved D. V lost 8 bases, J lost 6 bases, and 19 bases lay in between. The CDR3 runs to 14 residues.

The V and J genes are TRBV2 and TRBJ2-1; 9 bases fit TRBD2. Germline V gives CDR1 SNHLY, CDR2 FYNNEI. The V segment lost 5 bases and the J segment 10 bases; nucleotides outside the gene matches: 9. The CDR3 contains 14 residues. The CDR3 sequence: CASSPSGAPGEQFF. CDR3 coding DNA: TGTGCCAGCAGTCCTAGCGGGGCCCCGGGGGAGCAGTTCTTC.

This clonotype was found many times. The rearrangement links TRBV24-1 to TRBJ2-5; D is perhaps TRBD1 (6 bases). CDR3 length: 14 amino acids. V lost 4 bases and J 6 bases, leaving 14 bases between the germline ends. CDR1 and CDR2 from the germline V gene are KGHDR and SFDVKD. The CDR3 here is CATSDTTGPQTQYF. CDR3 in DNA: TGTGCCACCAGTGACACGACAGGCCCACAGACCCAGTACTTC.

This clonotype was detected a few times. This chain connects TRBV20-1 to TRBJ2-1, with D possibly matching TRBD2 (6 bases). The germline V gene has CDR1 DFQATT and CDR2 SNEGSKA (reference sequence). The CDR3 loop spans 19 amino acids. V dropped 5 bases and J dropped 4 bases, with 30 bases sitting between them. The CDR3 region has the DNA TGCAGTGCTGAGCCCTCCCTAGTTTATACGGGGGTCGGGTACAATGAGCAGTTCTTC. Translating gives CSAEPSLVYTGVGYNEQFF.

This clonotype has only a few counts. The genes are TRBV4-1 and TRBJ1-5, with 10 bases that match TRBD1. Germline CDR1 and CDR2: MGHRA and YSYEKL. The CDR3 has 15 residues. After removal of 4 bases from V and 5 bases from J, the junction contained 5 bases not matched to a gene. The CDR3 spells CASSLRDRGDQPQHF. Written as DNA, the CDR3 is TGCGCCAGCAGCCTCAGGGACAGGGGCGATCAGCCCCAGCATTTT.

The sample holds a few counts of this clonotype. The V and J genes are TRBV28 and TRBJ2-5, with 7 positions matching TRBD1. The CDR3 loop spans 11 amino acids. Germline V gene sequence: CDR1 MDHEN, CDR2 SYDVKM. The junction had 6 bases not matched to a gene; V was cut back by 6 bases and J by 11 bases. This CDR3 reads CASSQGVVQYF. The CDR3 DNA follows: TGTGCCAGCAGCCAGGGGGTAGTGCAGTACTTC.

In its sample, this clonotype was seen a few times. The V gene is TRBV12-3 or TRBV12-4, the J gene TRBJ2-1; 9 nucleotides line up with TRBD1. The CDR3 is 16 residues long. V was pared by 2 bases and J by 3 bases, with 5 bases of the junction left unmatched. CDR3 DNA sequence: TGTGCCAGCAGTTTAAGGGACAGGGTTTTCTACAATGAGCAGTTCTTC. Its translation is CASSLRDRVFYNEQFF.